The T cell receptor beta chain described here comes from a study of radiation and T cells in renal cell carcinoma. In the study overall: Nephrectomy followed 15 Gy stereotactic body radiation by 4 weeks.

Assay used: immunoSEQ multiplex PCR; TCRdb lists only in-frame clones, some missing. The profile covers approximately 140,000 clones, with around four fifths appearing a single time and under 30% taken by the ten largest. The CDR3 contains 14 residues. Germline V gene sequence: CDR1 GTSNPN, CDR2 SVGIG (reference sequence). Trimming at V came to 2 bases and at J to 8 bases, leaving 7 bases not matched to a gene. Whole-study results and caveats: Top tumor clonotypes rose in blood 2 weeks post-radiation, then contracted.

Note on this clone: The antigen is not known.

Time point denoted: baseline pretreatment blood. Treatment described: 15 Gy SBRT to primary tumor, nephrectomy 4 weeks later. After SBRT, blood was collected at 2 and 4 weeks, plus baseline. The clonotype originates from a woman aged 50 to 65 with renal cell carcinoma. The specimen was blood, collected from a patient whose treatment included radiotherapy and nephrectomy. The gene calls are TRBV30 and TRBJ2-3; 10 bases are a match to TRBD2. CDR3 nucleotides: TGTGCCTGGAGTACTAGCGGGACGTACGGTACGCAGTATTTT. This sequence encodes CAWSTSGTYGTQYF.